Listed below are T cell receptor beta chains from one sample, sequenced in a study of identical twins. TCRdb independently ran MiXCR on the 5' RACE reads; one entry per CDR3 protein. The sample has 500,000 to 550,000 distinct CDR3 sequences; approximately 20% are singletons. The sample was also reused in another study, on yellow fever vaccine responses in identical twins.

What was sequenced was CD4+ T cells sorted from blood. The receptors originated from a woman aged 18-30 years in good health. The CDR3 runs from the conserved cysteine through the conserved F or W. Fields, in order: clone size, V gene, J gene, D gene, CDR3 protein, CDR3 DNA. The D gene is left open where the match is weak. A clone size is listed for some rows: how often the clone was seen (once, few, many), or a class if it is expanded.

abundance: NA
v_gene: TRBV6-5
j_gene: TRBJ2-5
d_gene: NA
CDR3aa: CASSYSTERLEETQYF
CDR3nt: TGTGCCAGCAGTTACTCGACTGAGCGGTTGGAAGAGACCCAGTACTTC

abundance: few
v_gene: TRBV12-3/TRBV12-4
j_gene: TRBJ1-2
d_gene: NA
CDR3aa: CASSYGDYGYTF
CDR3nt: TGTGCCAGCAGTTATGGAGATTATGGCTACACCTTC

abundance: once
v_gene: TRBV7-9
j_gene: TRBJ2-2
d_gene: NA
CDR3aa: CASSPPRFAGELFF
CDR3nt: TGTGCCAGCAGCCCCCCTCGGTTTGCCGGGGAGCTGTTTTTT

abundance: NA
v_gene: TRBV4-1
j_gene: TRBJ2-7
d_gene: TRBD1
CDR3aa: CASSQDQSRRDRGYEQYF
CDR3nt: TGCGCCAGCAGCCAAGACCAGAGTCGCCGGGACAGGGGCTACGAGCAGTACTTC

abundance: few
v_gene: TRBV5-1
j_gene: TRBJ1-1
d_gene: TRBD1
CDR3aa: CASSLTGVTEAFF
CDR3nt: TGCGCCAGCAGCTTGACAGGGGTGACTGAAGCTTTCTTT

abundance: NA
v_gene: TRBV5-1
j_gene: TRBJ1-4
d_gene: TRBD1
CDR3aa: CASSLGGQGTNEKLFF
CDR3nt: TGCGCCAGCAGCTTGGGTGGACAGGGAACTAATGAAAAACTGTTTTTT

abundance: few
v_gene: TRBV6-5
j_gene: TRBJ2-6
d_gene: NA
CDR3aa: CATGSRGPSGANVLTF
CDR3nt: TGTGCCACCGGTTCCAGGGGACCATCTGGGGCCAACGTCCTGACTTTC

abundance: NA
v_gene: TRBV27
j_gene: TRBJ2-2
d_gene: NA
CDR3aa: CASGPWEAGTGELFF
CDR3nt: TGTGCCAGCGGCCCCTGGGAGGCGGGCACCGGGGAGCTGTTTTTT

abundance: NA
v_gene: TRBV2
j_gene: TRBJ2-2
d_gene: NA
CDR3aa: CASSDSPNRGLNTGELFF
CDR3nt: TGTGCCAGCAGTGACAGCCCCAATCGTGGTTTAAACACCGGGGAGCTGTTTTTT

abundance: once
v_gene: TRBV10-3
j_gene: TRBJ2-7
d_gene: TRBD2
CDR3aa: CAISGGGPDRDRAYEQYF
CDR3nt: TGTGCCATCAGTGGGGGGGGACCCGATCGGGACCGAGCCTACGAGCAGTACTTC

abundance: NA
v_gene: TRBV12-3/TRBV12-4
j_gene: TRBJ2-3
d_gene: TRBD2
CDR3aa: CASRDAGATDTQYF
CDR3nt: TGTGCCAGCAGGGATGCGGGAGCGACAGATACGCAGTATTTT

abundance: NA
v_gene: TRBV6-5
j_gene: TRBJ1-4
d_gene: NA
CDR3aa: CASSYAGSREKLFF
CDR3nt: TGTGCCAGCAGTTATGCAGGGTCTCGAGAAAAACTGTTTTTT

abundance: few
v_gene: TRBV3-1
j_gene: TRBJ2-1
d_gene: NA
CDR3aa: CASSQGGVGQFF
CDR3nt: TGTGCCAGCAGCCAAGGGGGTGTCGGGCAGTTCTTC

abundance: once
v_gene: TRBV11-2
j_gene: TRBJ2-3
d_gene: TRBD2
CDR3aa: CASSLDQLSGSRTTDTQYF
CDR3nt: TGTGCCAGCAGCTTAGATCAATTAAGCGGGAGTAGGACCACAGATACGCAGTATTTT

abundance: NA
v_gene: TRBV6-2/TRBV6-3
j_gene: TRBJ2-1
d_gene: TRBD2
CDR3aa: CASRPLAGALYNGQFF
CDR3nt: TGTGCCAGCAGACCACTAGCGGGGGCCCTTTACAATGGGCAGTTCTTC

abundance: many
v_gene: TRBV12-3/TRBV12-4
j_gene: TRBJ1-1
d_gene: NA
CDR3aa: CASSFLNTEAFF
CDR3nt: TGTGCCAGCAGTTTCCTGAACACTGAAGCTTTCTTT

abundance: few
v_gene: TRBV5-1
j_gene: TRBJ2-3
d_gene: TRBD1
CDR3aa: CASSLAQGDTDTQYF
CDR3nt: TGCGCCAGCAGCTTGGCACAGGGGGACACAGATACGCAGTATTTT

abundance: NA
v_gene: TRBV7-6
j_gene: TRBJ2-3
d_gene: NA
CDR3aa: CASSSHPAADTQYF
CDR3nt: TGTGCCAGCAGCTCACACCCGGCGGCAGATACGCAGTATTTT

abundance: NA
v_gene: TRBV12-3/TRBV12-4
j_gene: TRBJ1-1
d_gene: NA
CDR3aa: CASSRTAGAEAFF
CDR3nt: TGTGCCAGCAGCCGGACAGCGGGGGCTGAAGCTTTCTTT

abundance: few
v_gene: TRBV6-5
j_gene: TRBJ1-1
d_gene: NA
CDR3aa: CASSYSGRNEAFF
CDR3nt: TGTGCCAGCAGTTACTCGGGGAGGAATGAAGCTTTCTTT

abundance: NA
v_gene: TRBV5-1
j_gene: TRBJ2-7
d_gene: TRBD2
CDR3aa: CASSLAGTSAPYNEQYF
CDR3nt: TGCGCCAGCAGCTTGGCCGGGACTAGCGCACCCTACAATGAGCAGTACTTC

abundance: NA
v_gene: TRBV5-4
j_gene: TRBJ2-5
d_gene: NA
CDR3aa: CANPLKKETQYF
CDR3nt: TGTGCCAACCCCCTTAAAAAGGAGACCCAGTACTTC

abundance: NA
v_gene: TRBV10-3
j_gene: TRBJ2-3
d_gene: NA
CDR3aa: CAISERTGTDTQYF
CDR3nt: TGTGCCATCAGTGAGAGGACAGGCACAGATACGCAGTATTTT

abundance: NA
v_gene: TRBV20-1
j_gene: TRBJ2-3
d_gene: TRBD2
CDR3aa: CSAPRTSGSEDTQYF
CDR3nt: TGCAGTGCCCCAAGGACTAGCGGGAGTGAAGATACGCAGTATTTT

abundance: NA
v_gene: TRBV2
j_gene: TRBJ1-2
d_gene: NA
CDR3aa: CASSEAGSINGYTF
CDR3nt: TGTGCCAGCAGTGAAGCGGGGAGTATCAATGGCTACACCTTC

abundance: NA
v_gene: TRBV13
j_gene: TRBJ2-1
d_gene: NA
CDR3aa: CASSSTPQDTYNEQFF
CDR3nt: TGTGCCAGCAGCTCCACCCCCCAGGATACCTACAATGAGCAGTTCTTC

abundance: NA
v_gene: TRBV28
j_gene: TRBJ2-5
d_gene: NA
CDR3aa: CASSPTGPGETQYF
CDR3nt: TGTGCCAGCAGTCCAACAGGGCCGGGAGAGACCCAGTACTTC

abundance: once
v_gene: TRBV11-2
j_gene: TRBJ2-7
d_gene: NA
CDR3aa: CASSSPRQEREQYF
CDR3nt: TGTGCCAGCAGCTCACCCCGGCAGGAGCGCGAGCAGTACTTC

abundance: few
v_gene: TRBV12-3/TRBV12-4
j_gene: TRBJ2-1
d_gene: NA
CDR3aa: CASTRTLANNEQFF
CDR3nt: TGTGCCAGCACCCGGACGCTGGCTAACAATGAGCAGTTCTTC

abundance: NA
v_gene: TRBV20-1
j_gene: TRBJ2-5
d_gene: NA
CDR3aa: CSAEWETQYF
CDR3nt: TGCAGTGCAGAGTGGGAGACCCAGTACTTC

abundance: few
v_gene: TRBV20-1
j_gene: TRBJ2-7
d_gene: TRBD1
CDR3aa: CSAHGQGAWEQYF
CDR3nt: TGCAGTGCTCACGGACAGGGGGCTTGGGAGCAGTACTTC

abundance: NA
v_gene: TRBV6-1
j_gene: TRBJ1-2
d_gene: TRBD1
CDR3aa: CASSTTRDRRHGYTF
CDR3nt: TGTGCCAGCAGTACAACCCGGGACAGAAGACATGGCTACACCTTC

abundance: few
v_gene: TRBV12-3/TRBV12-4
j_gene: TRBJ2-7
d_gene: TRBD1
CDR3aa: CASSQSMDRGYEQYF
CDR3nt: TGTGCCAGCAGTCAGTCTATGGACAGGGGTTACGAGCAGTACTTC

abundance: many
v_gene: TRBV12-3/TRBV12-4
j_gene: TRBJ2-6
d_gene: NA
CDR3aa: CASSLMRHTGANVLTF
CDR3nt: TGTGCCAGCAGTTTAATGAGGCACACTGGGGCCAACGTCCTGACTTTC

abundance: NA
v_gene: TRBV11-2
j_gene: TRBJ2-3
d_gene: NA
CDR3aa: CASSLRVESSTDTQYF
CDR3nt: TGTGCCAGCAGCTTGAGGGTGGAATCTAGCACAGATACGCAGTATTTT

abundance: few
v_gene: TRBV7-9
j_gene: TRBJ2-6
d_gene: NA
CDR3aa: CASSFKQGSAGANVLTF
CDR3nt: TGTGCCAGCAGCTTCAAACAGGGCTCCGCTGGGGCCAACGTCCTGACTTTC

abundance: NA
v_gene: TRBV6-1
j_gene: TRBJ2-1
d_gene: TRBD2
CDR3aa: CASSEVLRERNEQFF
CDR3nt: TGTGCCAGCAGCGAAGTCCTGCGGGAGAGGAATGAGCAGTTCTTC

abundance: NA
v_gene: TRBV4-1
j_gene: TRBJ2-5
d_gene: NA
CDR3aa: CASSQVGGGIQETQYF
CDR3nt: TGCGCCAGCAGCCAAGTTGGCGGGGGCATCCAAGAGACCCAGTACTTC

abundance: NA
v_gene: TRBV20-1
j_gene: TRBJ2-5
d_gene: TRBD2
CDR3aa: CSAKGLAGYQETQYF
CDR3nt: TGCAGTGCCAAGGGACTAGCGGGGTACCAAGAGACCCAGTACTTC

abundance: NA
v_gene: TRBV12-3/TRBV12-4
j_gene: TRBJ2-7
d_gene: TRBD1
CDR3aa: CASRLSAGTGGREQYF
CDR3nt: TGTGCCAGCAGACTAAGCGCCGGGACAGGGGGTCGCGAGCAGTACTTC

abundance: NA
v_gene: TRBV6-1
j_gene: TRBJ2-2
d_gene: NA
CDR3aa: CASRNTGNTGELFF
CDR3nt: TGTGCCAGCAGAAATACAGGGAACACCGGGGAGCTGTTTTTT

abundance: few
v_gene: TRBV10-3
j_gene: TRBJ1-1
d_gene: NA
CDR3aa: CAISEGHTEAFF
CDR3nt: TGTGCCATCAGTGAGGGTCACACTGAAGCTTTCTTT

abundance: NA
v_gene: TRBV3-1
j_gene: TRBJ2-1
d_gene: TRBD2
CDR3aa: CASSQDYGLAGVGSYNEQFF
CDR3nt: TGTGCCAGCAGCCAAGATTACGGACTAGCGGGAGTAGGCTCCTACAATGAGCAGTTCTTC

abundance: few
v_gene: TRBV6-5
j_gene: TRBJ1-5
d_gene: NA
CDR3aa: CASSYEVLGQPQHF
CDR3nt: TGTGCCAGCAGTTACGAGGTGTTGGGTCAGCCCCAGCATTTT

abundance: few
v_gene: TRBV25-1
j_gene: TRBJ2-3
d_gene: TRBD2
CDR3aa: CASSEPPEGGPVGRTDTQYF
CDR3nt: TGTGCCAGCAGTGAACCTCCGGAGGGAGGGCCAGTGGGTCGCACAGATACGCAGTATTTT

abundance: NA
v_gene: TRBV10-3
j_gene: TRBJ1-6
d_gene: NA
CDR3aa: CAIKTDNSPLHF
CDR3nt: TGTGCCATCAAGACAGATAATTCACCCCTCCACTTT

abundance: NA
v_gene: TRBV3-1
j_gene: TRBJ1-4
d_gene: TRBD1
CDR3aa: CASSQAGTGSAGKLFF
CDR3nt: TGTGCCAGCAGCCAAGCTGGGACAGGCAGCGCCGGAAAACTGTTTTTT

abundance: many
v_gene: TRBV2
j_gene: TRBJ1-5
d_gene: NA
CDR3aa: CASSDSGFGQPQHF
CDR3nt: TGTGCCAGCAGTGATTCAGGGTTTGGGCAGCCCCAGCATTTT

abundance: few
v_gene: TRBV5-1
j_gene: TRBJ2-2
d_gene: NA
CDR3aa: CASSFAQRAAGELFF
CDR3nt: TGCGCCAGCAGCTTTGCACAGCGTGCCGCCGGGGAGCTGTTTTTT

abundance: NA
v_gene: TRBV27
j_gene: TRBJ2-5
d_gene: TRBD1
CDR3aa: CASSLSPYRGIQETQYF
CDR3nt: TGTGCCAGCAGTTTATCCCCCTACAGGGGCATCCAAGAGACCCAGTACTTC

abundance: few
v_gene: TRBV5-5
j_gene: TRBJ2-3
d_gene: TRBD1
CDR3aa: CASSLSGQGEDTQYF
CDR3nt: TGTGCCAGCAGCTTGTCGGGACAGGGTGAAGATACGCAGTATTTT